This record concerns one TCR beta chain sequence. This sample is drawn from a study of shared clonotypes between healthy human individuals. Clones were read by immunoSEQ multiplex PCR, and TCRdb kept only the in-frame ones, dropping some. The sample shows some 1 million clones, more than 60% of them seen only once. The CDR3 has 15 residues. The V segment lost 3 bases and the J segment 7 bases; nucleotides outside the gene matches: 9. Per the germline V gene, CDR1 is SGHNT and CDR2 is YENEEA. The TCR comes from a man aged 18 to 35 in good health. The sequencing sample was made of memory CD4+ T cells sorted from blood. The sample's subset: CD45RA-negative fraction. The genes are TRBV11-3 and TRBJ2-7, with 10 bases lining up with TRBD1. In nucleotides, the CDR3 is TGTGCCAGCAGCTTTAAAGAGGACAGGGGGAAGGAGCAGTACTTC. This translates into CASSFKEDRGKEQYF.